The source of this TCR beta chain is a study of CD8 T cells in Susac syndrome. With random hexamers, about 0.5 to 1 ug RNA was reverse transcribed. It was immunoSEQ multiplex PCR that amplified TCR beta CDR3 across 54 Vbeta and 13 Jbeta. TCRdb recomputed calls from the immunoSEQ multiplex PCR reads with MiXCR, one row per CDR3 protein. The table lists 200,000 or so distinct CDR3 sequences, nearly 95% of them singletons. About this clonotype: What it recognizes is unknown.

Study findings and constraints: It was acknowledged in the study that the number of individuals who were included in its TCR sequencing and HLA analysis was relatively small.

The ends were cut back, 1 base at V and 2 bases at J, with 16 bases in the middle. This CDR3 has 16 amino acids. CDR1 is SGHDT, CDR2 YYEEEE, per germline. CD8+ and CD4+ blood T cells underwent TCR beta sequencing. Negative isolation was used for CD8+ and CD4+ T cells, and FACS enrichment was applied to TEMRA cells. The sequence was obtained from a human donor with multiple sclerosis. Sequenced input: CD4+ T cells from PBMCs. The chain uses TRBV5-6 and TRBJ2-7; possibly TRBD1 for D (6 bases). CDR3 sequence: CASSLSPWTATYEQYF. The CDR3 region has the DNA TGTGCCAGCAGCTTGTCCCCCTGGACAGCAACCTACGAGCAGTACTTC.